A single sample gave rise to the 5 T cell receptor beta chains below, sequenced in a study of chemoradiotherapy in HPV16-positive cancers. Data came from immunoSEQ multiplex PCR; TCRdb stores just in-frame clones and leaves some out. The sample lists about 7,000 clones; over 60% were seen once. This specimen was collected from a patient who underwent chemoradiotherapy. These receptors were obtained from a human donor with HPV-associated anogenital cancer.

The genes are TRBV28 and TRBJ1-2, with TRBD1 matching 7 bases. V lost 5 bases and J lost 8; bases outside the gene matches: 8. Germline V gene sequence: CDR1 MDHEN, CDR2 SYDVKM. This CDR3 is built from 13 residues. CDR3 in amino acids: CASSPQGVYGYTF. CDR3 DNA sequence: TGTGCCAGCAGTCCTCAGGGGGTCTACGGCTACACCTTC.

The chain links TRBV28 to TRBJ1-1; possibly TRBD1 for D (6 bases). This CDR3 is 14 amino acids long. The V gene's germline CDR1 is MDHEN and CDR2 SYDVKM. V shed 5 bases and J shed 6 bases, with 16 bases lying between them. The CDR3 DNA is TGTGCCAGCAGTGTACAGGGAGGGGTGGCTGAAGCTTTCTTT. Its protein product is CASSVQGGVAEAFF.

This chain uses TRBV18 with TRBJ1-1; the D is unclear. This CDR3 spans 12 amino acids. Germline V lookup: CDR1 KGHSH, CDR2 LQKENI. Trimming took off 3 bases at V and 11 bases at J, with 13 bases between the two ends. The CDR3 DNA reads TGTGCCAGCTCACCGTCCTTCGTAGGGGCTTTCTTT. Encoded protein: CASSPSFVGAFF.

This chain uses TRBV30 with TRBJ2-4; 14 nucleotides match TRBD2. Trimming cost V 6 bases and J 3 bases; bases outside gene matches: 1. Germline loops: CDR1 GTSNPN, CDR2 SVGIG (reference sequence). The CDR3 totals 14 residues. DNA for the CDR3: TGTGCCTGCGGACTAGCGGGAGGCAAAAACATTCAGTACTTC. Its protein product is CACGLAGGKNIQYF.

The chain couples TRBV5-1 to TRBJ2-7; TRBD1 is a possible D gene (7 bases). The CDR3 consists of 15 residues. Trimming stripped 2 bases from V and 7 bases from J, with 19 bases between. Looked up from germline, CDR1 is SGHRS and CDR2 is YFSETQ. The chain's CDR3 is CASSLRGPGVSEQYF. As DNA, the CDR3 is TGCGCCAGCAGCTTAAGGGGGCCGGGGGTGTCGGAGCAGTACTTC.